The 8 T cell receptor beta chains below come from one sample, sequenced in a study of siplizumab effects on memory and regulatory T cells. The table came from immunoSEQ multiplex PCR; TCRdb's copy has only in-frame clones and leaves some out. The data hold tens of thousands of clones, with 93% observed a single time. The sample consisted of CD8+ T cells sorted from blood. The receptors stem from a human donor in good health.

The chain combines TRBV19 with TRBJ2-7; 7 bases are a match to TRBD1. Trimming took 3 bases from V and 5 from J; bases not matched to a gene: 16. This CDR3 region has 17 residues. Germline lookup yields CDR1 LNHDA and CDR2 SQIVND (reference sequence). The CDR3: CASSIPLDRAGLNEQYF. The CDR3 nucleotides are TGTGCCAGTAGTATTCCCCTCGACAGGGCCGGCCTTAACGAGCAGTACTTC.

This clone was seen a single time. The chain is built from TRBV30 and TRBJ2-7, with 7 bases fitting TRBD1. Germline loops: CDR1 GTSNPN, CDR2 SVGIG (reference sequence). The CDR3 loop spans 12 amino acids. Losses at the gene ends were 5 bases for V and 6 bases for J; bases not matched to a gene: 7. The CDR3: CAWEGQLSEQYF. In DNA, the CDR3 is TGTGCCTGGGAGGGACAGCTTAGCGAGCAGTACTTC.

V usage is TRBV5-6 and J usage is TRBJ2-7; the D gene could be TRBD1 or TRBD2 (5 bases each). The CDR3 is made up of 14 amino acids. Trimming took 0 bases from V and 6 from J, leaving 13 bases between them. The germline V gene encodes CDR1 SGHDT and CDR2 YYEEEE. The CDR3 DNA sequence: TGTGCCAGCAGCTTGGGTGGGGCTGGGGGCGAGCAGTACTTC. It codes for CASSLGGAGGEQYF.

The chain has TRBV4-1 and TRBJ2-1; a weak D match, TRBD2 (5 bases). V shed 0 bases and J shed 6 bases, with 12 bases lying between them. CDR3 length equals 15 residues. CDR1 is MGHRA, CDR2 YSYEKL, per germline. This CDR3 is CASSQEKPGGNEQFF. CDR3 DNA sequence: TGCGCCAGCAGCCAAGAGAAACCCGGAGGCAATGAGCAGTTCTTC.

The chain links TRBV15 to TRBJ2-2; either TRBD1 or TRBD2 may supply D (5 bases each). The germline V gene has CDR1 LNHNV and CDR2 YYDKDF (reference sequence). With 4 bases removed from V and 2 bases from J, the gap between germline ends came to 11 bases. CDR3 length equals 15 residues. The CDR3 DNA reads TGTGCCACCAGCACCCGGGACGGAAACACCGGGGAGCTGTTTTTT. It encodes CATSTRDGNTGELFF.

In its sample, this clone was seen once. The chain has TRBV7-9 and TRBJ2-3; 13 nucleotides line up with TRBD2. Germline loops: CDR1 SEHNR, CDR2 FQNEAQ (reference sequence). The CDR3 runs to 16 residues. Unmatched junction bases numbered 4, after V lost 5 bases and J lost 2 bases. The DNA of the CDR3 is TGTGCCAGCAGCCGGACTAGCGGGAGCTACACAGATACGCAGTATTTT. The encoded protein is CASSRTSGSYTDTQYF.

The chain couples TRBV11-3 to TRBJ1-2, with a tentative D call TRBD1 (6 bases). Trimming stripped 1 base from V and 1 base from J, with 13 bases between. Germline values: CDR1 SGHNT, CDR2 YENEEA. The CDR3 is made up of 16 amino acids. The CDR3, as DNA: TGTGCCAGCAGCTTAGTGACAGGACCTATTAACTATGGCTACACCTTC. Protein product: CASSLVTGPINYGYTF.

The chain is built from TRBV6-6 and TRBJ2-1; 11 bases agree with TRBD2. V lost 4 bases, J lost 5 bases, and 7 bases stayed unmatched. CDR3 length: 16 amino acids. Germline assignment: CDR1 MNHNY and CDR2 SVGAGI (reference sequence). The CDR3 nucleotides read TGTGCCAGCAGTTCCCGCCTAGCGGGGGGACACAATGAGCAGTTCTTC. This sequence encodes CASSSRLAGGHNEQFF.